The T cell receptor (beta chain) described here comes from a study of blood T cell repertoires in COVID-19. Study context: T cells, B-cell-depleted T cells, or PBMCs provided the cDNA or gDNA that served as material.

In the source study's methods: Reference gene primer amplification in the assay estimated nucleated cell counts. Profiled with immunoSEQ multiplex PCR; TCRdb holds only in-frame clones, not every one. The V and J calls and clone size were taken over from that table, and D and trimming were inferred from the DNA. Found here are fewer than 70,000 clones, around 85% of them singletons; the top ten hold 7% to 9%. Germline values: CDR1 SGHRS, CDR2 YFSETQ. Unmatched junction bases numbered 12, after V lost 4 bases and J lost 5 bases. The CDR3 has 17 amino acids. The V gene is TRBV5-1, the J gene TRBJ2-5; TRBD2 agrees at 12 bases. The sample consisted of peripheral blood. The source of this sequence is a woman in her seventies with active COVID-19. This chain's CDR3 is CASSPQLTSGSGETQYF. In DNA, the CDR3 is TGCGCCAGCAGCCCCCAGCTGACTAGCGGGAGTGGGGAGACCCAGTACTTC.